This TCR beta chain was documented in a study of cytomegalovirus exposure and HLA in healthy donors. This clone was recorded only once. Its antigen is not known. Whole-study results and caveats: Most TCR sequences showed up rarely, but some public TCRs showed up in many donors. TCR beta sequences reportedly predicted most subjects' HLA-A and HLA-B alleles accurately.

Primers included in the PCR were 60 Vbeta and 13 Jbeta primers. Assay: immunoSEQ multiplex PCR; the TCRdb copy retains only in-frame clones and omits some. The data hold roughly 120,000 clones, with roughly 78% observed a single time. Trimming at V came to 5 bases and at J to 4 bases, leaving 8 bases not matched to a gene. This CDR3 has 16 amino acids. The germline CDR1 and CDR2 sequences are MDHEN and SYDVKM. Sequencing was carried out using PBMCs. The source is a male donor in good health and CMV-seronegative. J is TRBJ2-1 and V is TRBV28; 10 nucleotides match TRBD2. The CDR3 is CASSETLAGAYNEQFF. As DNA, the CDR3 is TGTGCCAGCAGTGAAACGCTAGCGGGGGCATACAATGAGCAGTTCTTC.